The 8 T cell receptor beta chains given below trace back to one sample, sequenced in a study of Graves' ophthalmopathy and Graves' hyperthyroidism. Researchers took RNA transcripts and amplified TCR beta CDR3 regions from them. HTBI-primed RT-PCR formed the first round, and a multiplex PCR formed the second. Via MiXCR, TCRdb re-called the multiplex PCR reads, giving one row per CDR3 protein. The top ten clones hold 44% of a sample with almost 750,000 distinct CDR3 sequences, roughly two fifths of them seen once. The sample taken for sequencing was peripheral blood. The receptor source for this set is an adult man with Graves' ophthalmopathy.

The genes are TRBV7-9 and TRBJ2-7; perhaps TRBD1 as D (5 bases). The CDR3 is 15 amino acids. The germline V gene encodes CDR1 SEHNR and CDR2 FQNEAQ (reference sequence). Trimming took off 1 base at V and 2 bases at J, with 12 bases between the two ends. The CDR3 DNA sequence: TGTGCCAGCAGCTTAGGACAGTCCCTTCCCTACGAGCAGTACTTC. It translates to CASSLGQSLPYEQYF.

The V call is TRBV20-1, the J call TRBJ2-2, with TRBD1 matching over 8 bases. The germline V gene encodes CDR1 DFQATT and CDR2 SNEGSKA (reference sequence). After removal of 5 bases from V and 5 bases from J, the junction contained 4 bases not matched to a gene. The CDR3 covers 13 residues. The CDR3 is CSAPQGATGELFF. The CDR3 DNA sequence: TGCAGTGCTCCCCAGGGGGCAACCGGGGAGCTGTTTTTT.

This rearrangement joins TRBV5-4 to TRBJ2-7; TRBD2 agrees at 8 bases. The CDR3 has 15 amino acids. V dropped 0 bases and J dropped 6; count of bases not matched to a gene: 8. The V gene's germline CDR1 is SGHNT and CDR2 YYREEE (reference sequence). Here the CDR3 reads CASSLAPSGRFEQYF. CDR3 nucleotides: TGTGCCAGCAGCTTGGCCCCCAGCGGGAGATTCGAGCAGTACTTC.

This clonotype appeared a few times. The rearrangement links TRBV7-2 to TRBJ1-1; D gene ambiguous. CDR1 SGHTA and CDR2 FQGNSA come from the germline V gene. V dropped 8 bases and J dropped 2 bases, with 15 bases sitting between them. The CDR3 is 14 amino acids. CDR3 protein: CASAQNEVNTEAFF. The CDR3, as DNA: TGTGCCAGCGCCCAAAACGAGGTCAACACTGAAGCTTTCTTT.

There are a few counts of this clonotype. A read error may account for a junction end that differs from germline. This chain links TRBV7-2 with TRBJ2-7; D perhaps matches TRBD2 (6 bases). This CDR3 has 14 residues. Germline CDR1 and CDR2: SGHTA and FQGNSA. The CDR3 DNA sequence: TGCGCCAGCAGCCAAGAAGGAGGGCTGGAGGAGCAGTACTTC. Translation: CASSQEGGLEEQYF. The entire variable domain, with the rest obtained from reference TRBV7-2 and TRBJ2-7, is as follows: GAGVSQSPSNKVTEKGKDVELRCDPISGHTALYWYRQSLGQGLEFLIYFQGNSAPDKSGLPSDRFSAERTGGSVSTLTIQRTQQEDSAVYLCASSQEGGLEEQYFGPGTRLTVT.

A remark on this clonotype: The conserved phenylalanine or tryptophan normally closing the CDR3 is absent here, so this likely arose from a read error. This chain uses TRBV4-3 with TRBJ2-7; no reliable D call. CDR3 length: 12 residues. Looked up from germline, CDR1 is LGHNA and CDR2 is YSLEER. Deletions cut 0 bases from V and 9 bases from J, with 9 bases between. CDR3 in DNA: TGCGCCAGCAGCCAAGATCCCGGCAGGCAGTACTGC. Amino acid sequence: CASSQDPGRQYC.

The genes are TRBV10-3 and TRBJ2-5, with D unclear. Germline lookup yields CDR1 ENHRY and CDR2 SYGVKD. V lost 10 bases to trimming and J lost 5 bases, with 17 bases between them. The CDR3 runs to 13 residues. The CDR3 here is CASSPLQWETQYF. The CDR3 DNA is TGTGCCAGCTCACCGTTACAGTGGGAGACCCAGTACTTC.

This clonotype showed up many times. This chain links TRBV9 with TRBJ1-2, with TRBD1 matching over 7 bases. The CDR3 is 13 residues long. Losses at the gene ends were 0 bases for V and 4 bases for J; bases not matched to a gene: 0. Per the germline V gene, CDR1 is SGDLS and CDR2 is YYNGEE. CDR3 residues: CASSVGDSYGYTF. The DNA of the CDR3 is TGTGCCAGCAGCGTAGGGGACAGCTATGGCTACACCTTC.